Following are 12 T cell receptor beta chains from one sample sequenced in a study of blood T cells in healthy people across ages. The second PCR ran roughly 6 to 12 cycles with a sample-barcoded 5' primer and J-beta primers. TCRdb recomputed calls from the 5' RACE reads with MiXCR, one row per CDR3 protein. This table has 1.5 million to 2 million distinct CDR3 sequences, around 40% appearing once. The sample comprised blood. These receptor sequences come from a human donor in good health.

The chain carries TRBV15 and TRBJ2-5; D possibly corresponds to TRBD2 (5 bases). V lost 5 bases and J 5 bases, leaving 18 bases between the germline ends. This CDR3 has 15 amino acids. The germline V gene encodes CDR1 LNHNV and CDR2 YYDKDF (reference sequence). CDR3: CATSDGRATPETQYF. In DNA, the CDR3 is TGTGCCACCAGCGACGGGCGGGCGACTCCGGAGACCCAGTACTTC.

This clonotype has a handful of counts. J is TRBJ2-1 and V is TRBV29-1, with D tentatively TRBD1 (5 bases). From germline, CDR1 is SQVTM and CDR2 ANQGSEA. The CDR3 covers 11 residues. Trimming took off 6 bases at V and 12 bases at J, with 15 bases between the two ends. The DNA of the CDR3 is TGCAGCGTCCTCAGGGATCTGAGGCAGTTCTTC. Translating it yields CSVLRDLRQFF.

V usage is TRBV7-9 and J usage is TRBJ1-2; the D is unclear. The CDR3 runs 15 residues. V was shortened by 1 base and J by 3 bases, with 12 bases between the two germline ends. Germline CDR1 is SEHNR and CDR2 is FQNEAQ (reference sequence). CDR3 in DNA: TGTGCCAGCAGCTTAGACCAGCCGGTCTACTATGGCTACACCTTC. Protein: CASSLDQPVYYGYTF.

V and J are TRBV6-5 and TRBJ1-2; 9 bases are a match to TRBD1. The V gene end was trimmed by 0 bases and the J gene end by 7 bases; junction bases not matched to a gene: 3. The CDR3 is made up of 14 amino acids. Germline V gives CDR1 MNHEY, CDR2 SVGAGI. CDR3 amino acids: CASSYSTGQGGYTF. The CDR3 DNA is TGTGCCAGCAGTTACTCGACGGGACAGGGTGGCTACACCTTC.

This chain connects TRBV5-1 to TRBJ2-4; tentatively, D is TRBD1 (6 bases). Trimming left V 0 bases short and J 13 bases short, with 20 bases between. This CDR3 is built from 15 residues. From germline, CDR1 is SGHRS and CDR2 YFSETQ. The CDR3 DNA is TGCGCCAGCAGCTTGGATCCGGGACACACCTACGAACAGTACTTC. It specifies CASSLDPGHTYEQYF.

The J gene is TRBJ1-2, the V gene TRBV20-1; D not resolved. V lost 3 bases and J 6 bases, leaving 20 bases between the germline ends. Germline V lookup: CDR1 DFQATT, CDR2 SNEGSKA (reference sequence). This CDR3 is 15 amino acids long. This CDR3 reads CSASSLGITVDGYTF. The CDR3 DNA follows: TGCAGTGCTAGCAGCCTCGGCATTACCGTTGATGGCTACACCTTC.

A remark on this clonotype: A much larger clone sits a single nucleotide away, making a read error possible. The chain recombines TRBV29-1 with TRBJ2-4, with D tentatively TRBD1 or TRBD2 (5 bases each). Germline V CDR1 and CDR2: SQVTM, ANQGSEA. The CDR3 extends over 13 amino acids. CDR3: CSVEDSRGYIQDF. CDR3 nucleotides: TGCAGCGTTGAAGATTCGAGGGGATACATTCAGGACTTC.

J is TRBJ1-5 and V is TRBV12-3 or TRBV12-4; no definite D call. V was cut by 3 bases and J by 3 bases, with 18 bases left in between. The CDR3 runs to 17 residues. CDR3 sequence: CASSLKTRGSDNQPQHF. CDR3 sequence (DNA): TGTGCCAGCAGTTTGAAGACTCGGGGATCGGACAATCAGCCCCAGCATTTT.

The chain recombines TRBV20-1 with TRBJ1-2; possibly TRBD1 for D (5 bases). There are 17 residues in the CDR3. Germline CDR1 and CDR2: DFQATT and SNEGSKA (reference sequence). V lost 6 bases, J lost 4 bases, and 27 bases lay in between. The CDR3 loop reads CSATDIGLSDGLYGYTF. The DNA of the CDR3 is TGCAGTGCCACGGACATCGGCCTCTCCGACGGTCTCTATGGCTACACCTTC.

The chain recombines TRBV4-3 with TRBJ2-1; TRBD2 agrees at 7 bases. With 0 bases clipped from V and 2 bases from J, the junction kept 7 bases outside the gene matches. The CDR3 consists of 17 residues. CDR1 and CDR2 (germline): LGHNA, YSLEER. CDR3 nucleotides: TGCGCCAGCAGCCAAGATCTCGACGGGGGGACCTACAATGAGCAGTTCTTC. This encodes CASSQDLDGGTYNEQFF.

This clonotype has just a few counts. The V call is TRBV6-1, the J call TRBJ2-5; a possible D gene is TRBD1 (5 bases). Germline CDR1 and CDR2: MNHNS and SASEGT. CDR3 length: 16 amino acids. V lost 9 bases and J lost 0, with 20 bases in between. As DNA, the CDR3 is TGTGCCAGTACCGCTCTGGGGCTGATGTACCAAGAGACCCAGTACTTC. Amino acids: CASTALGLMYQETQYF.

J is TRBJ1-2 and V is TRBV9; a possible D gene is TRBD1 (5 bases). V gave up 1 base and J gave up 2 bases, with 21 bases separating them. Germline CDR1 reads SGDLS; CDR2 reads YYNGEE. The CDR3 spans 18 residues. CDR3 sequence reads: CASSVPSGQRDWNYGYTF. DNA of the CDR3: TGTGCCAGCAGCGTACCATCGGGCCAGCGGGACTGGAACTATGGCTACACCTTC.